These 32 T cell receptor beta chains were sequenced from one sample in a study of T cells in Graves' hyperthyroidism and ophthalmopathy. Amplified regions were TCR beta CDR3 sequences from RNA transcripts. The HTBI primer set was used in a first-round RT-PCR of the TCR CDR3. TCRdb passed the multiplex PCR reads through MiXCR, listing each CDR3 protein once. The data show about 580,000 distinct CDR3 sequences, 46% seen once. The sequenced sample consisted of peripheral blood or thyroid tissue (not recorded which). These TCRs come from a woman in her late teens or twenties with Graves' hyperthyroidism.

V is TRBV2 and J is TRBJ2-2, with D perhaps matching TRBD1 (6 bases). The germline V gene has CDR1 SNHLY and CDR2 FYNNEI. Trimming cost V 8 bases and J 2 bases, with 18 bases left between them. This CDR3 region has 16 residues. The CDR3 DNA follows: TGTGCCAGCCTTCTTGACAGGACAACAAACACCGGGGAGCTGTTTTTT. Its translation is CASLLDRTTNTGELFF. The complete variable domain, with remaining parts taken from reference TRBV2 and TRBJ2-2, reads EPEVTQTPSHQVTQMGQEVILRCVPISNHLYFYWYRQILGQKVEFLVSFYNNEISEKSEIFDDQFSVERPDGSNFTLKIRSTKLEDSAMYFCASLLDRTTNTGELFFGEGSRLTVL.

This clonotype was seen a few times. The chain couples TRBV28 to TRBJ1-1; 7 nucleotides align to TRBD1. Germline V gene data show CDR1 as MDHEN and CDR2 as SYDVKM. The CDR3 contains 12 residues. With 6 bases clipped from V and 10 bases from J, the junction kept 8 bases outside the gene matches. CDR3 nucleotides: TGTGCCAGCAGGTTTACCCAGGGGGTAGCTTTCTTT. This encodes CASRFTQGVAFF.

This clonotype has at least ten counts. This chain joins TRBV5-8 and TRBJ1-2; 7 bases map to TRBD1. Germline V gene lookup returns CDR1 SGHTS and CDR2 YDEGEE. The CDR3 length is 14 residues. V was pared by 0 bases and J by 8 bases, with 7 bases of the junction left unmatched. CDR3 sequence reads: CASSLVQTGSGYTF. CDR3 DNA: TGTGCCAGCAGCTTGGTACAGACAGGGAGCGGCTACACCTTC.

This clonotype was seen a few times. The chain couples TRBV25-1 to TRBJ2-2; D tentatively fits TRBD1 or TRBD2 (6 bases each). The CDR3 loop spans 12 amino acids. The V end was cut by 6 bases, the J end by 7 bases, with 9 bases between. The germline gives CDR1 MGHDK, CDR2 SYGVNS. CDR3 nucleotide sequence: TGTGCCAGCAGGGAGGGGGGCGGGGAGCTGTTTTTT. Encoded protein: CASREGGGELFF.

On this clonotype: The final CDR3 position lacks the conserved phenylalanine or tryptophan, pointing to a likely read error. It is unclear where the CDR3 begins or ends on the DNA, so no DNA is shown, and the CDR3 is as TCRdb lists it. The chain links TRBV24-1 to TRBJ2-7; the table's D call, TRBD1, has no DNA check behind it. Per germline, CDR1 KGHDR and CDR2 SFDVKD. Including both end residues, the CDR3 is 11 amino acids long. CDR3 loop: CATSEGGQFDC.

This clonotype has at least ten counts. The chain combines TRBV5-1 with TRBJ2-7; D is unclear. The CDR3 spans 14 residues. V lost 3 bases, J lost 0 bases, and 10 bases lay in between. The V gene's germline CDR1 is SGHRS and CDR2 YFSETQ. The DNA of the CDR3 is TGCGCCAGCAGCTCCCTTTTGAGCTCCTACGAGCAGTACTTC. This codes for CASSSLLSSYEQYF.

This rearrangement joins TRBV24-1 to TRBJ2-5; D may be TRBD2 (5 bases). CDR3 length: 14 residues. V was cut by 4 bases and J by 2 bases, with 10 bases left in between. Germline lookup yields CDR1 KGHDR and CDR2 SFDVKD. The CDR3 sequence is CATSDPSGQETQYF. The CDR3 region has the DNA TGTGCCACCAGTGACCCCTCGGGGCAAGAGACCCAGTACTTC.

This clonotype came up many times. The rearrangement links TRBV20-1 to TRBJ2-2, with 12 nucleotides matching TRBD2. Losses at the gene ends were 2 bases for V and 7 bases for J; bases not matched to a gene: 8. The CDR3 loop spans 16 amino acids. Germline-derived CDR1 and CDR2 are DFQATT and SNEGSKA (reference sequence). CDR3 amino acids: CSARPSGRAHSGELFF. CDR3 sequence (DNA): TGCAGTGCTAGACCTAGCGGGAGGGCCCACAGCGGGGAGCTGTTTTTT.

On this clonotype: A clone one base away is much larger, so this may be a read error. This rearrangement joins TRBV4-1 to TRBJ1-3; D gene unclear. Germline CDR1 is MGHRA and CDR2 is YSYEKL. The CDR3 totals 13 residues. For the CDR3, the DNA is TGCGCCAGCAGCCATGATCTTGGAGACACCATATATTTT. Amino acid sequence: CASSHDLGDTIYF.

The genes are TRBV7-9 and TRBJ1-4, with D unclear. The V gene's germline CDR1 is SEHNR and CDR2 FQNEAQ (reference sequence). The CDR3 covers 17 residues. V lost 3 bases, J lost 5 bases, and 19 bases lay in between. The CDR3 DNA sequence: TGTGCCAGCAGCTTCCTGGTTGTTGCGACGGTGAATGAAAAACTGTTTTTT. Protein product: CASSFLVVATVNEKLFF.

This clonotype was counted many times. The V and J genes are TRBV7-6 and TRBJ2-3; unclear D gene. Trimming took 3 bases from V and 1 from J, leaving 8 bases between them. CDR3 length: 14 residues. Germline V lookup: CDR1 SGHVS, CDR2 FNYEAQ. CDR3 in DNA: TGTGCCAGCAGCTTGGAGATAGGCACAGATACGCAGTATTTT. This gives the protein CASSLEIGTDTQYF.

V is TRBV20-1 and J is TRBJ1-3; TRBD1 might be the D (5 bases). CDR3 size: 13 residues. The V gene lost 2 bases and the J gene lost 9 bases, with 14 bases spanning the gap. Germline CDR1 is DFQATT and CDR2 is SNEGSKA (reference sequence). The CDR3 region is CSARLLAGRTIYF. The CDR3 DNA is TGCAGTGCTAGACTGCTAGCGGGACGCACCATATATTTT.

The chain links TRBV29-1 to TRBJ1-5; the match to TRBD1 covers 9 bases. Trimming cost V 7 bases and J 9 bases; bases outside gene matches: 7. This CDR3 region has 12 residues. In germline, CDR1 is SQVTM, CDR2 ANQGSEA. CDR3 sequence: CSARQGDAPQHF. The DNA of the CDR3 is TGCAGCGCTAGACAGGGGGATGCGCCCCAGCATTTT.

The CDR3 sequence is CSVERGIAGALTGELFF. In DNA, the CDR3 is TGCAGCGTTGAAAGGGGGATCGCGGGAGCGCTCACCGGGGAGCTGTTTTTT. The chain recombines TRBV29-1 with TRBJ2-2, with D maybe TRBD2 (7 bases). V was pared by 2 bases and J by 4 bases, with 20 bases between. There are 17 residues in the CDR3. In germline, CDR1 is SQVTM, CDR2 ANQGSEA.

This clonotype was seen just once. The chain recombines TRBV6-1 with TRBJ2-5; 7 bases are shared with TRBD1. CDR1 and CDR2 (germline): MNHNS, SASEGT. The CDR3 is 14 residues long. The V gene end was trimmed by 5 bases and the J gene end by 7 bases; junction bases not matched to a gene: 10. Here the CDR3 DNA reads TGTGCCAGCAGTCTAAAGACAGGGCCTACGACCCAGTACTTC. It is translated as CASSLKTGPTTQYF.

This clonotype was recorded at least ten times. The rearrangement links TRBV15 to TRBJ2-3; no firm D call. CDR3 size: 10 residues. Trimming removed 10 bases at V and 6 bases at J, with 8 bases between. Germline CDR1 is LNHNV and CDR2 is YYDKDF (reference sequence). The CDR3 coding sequence is TGTGCCATAGGACGGGATACGCAGTATTTT. Translated, it gives CAIGRDTQYF.

For this clonotype: A much larger clone differs from this one at a single base, so this may be a read error. The genes are TRBV9 and TRBJ1-1; D gene uncertain. Trimming removed 0 bases at V and 7 bases at J, with 13 bases between. CDR3 length: 14 amino acids. Germline V gene sequence: CDR1 SGDLS, CDR2 YYNGEE. CDR3 coding DNA: TGTGCCAGCAGCGTAGACGGGAGCAGCATTGAAGCTTTCTTT. It is translated as CASSVDGSSIEAFF.

This clonotype was seen at least ten times. This rearrangement joins TRBV7-2 to TRBJ2-5; D is ambiguous. Trimming removed 4 bases from V and 5 bases from J, with 14 bases in between. CDR3 length: 14 residues. The germline CDR1 and CDR2 sequences are SGHTA and FQGNSA. The CDR3 nucleotides are TGTGCCAGCAGCTCAGACCCGAGGAAGGAGACCCAGTACTTC. Amino acids: CASSSDPRKETQYF.

This clonotype was seen repeatedly, ten times or more. The chain links TRBV27 to TRBJ2-5; 8 nucleotides agree with TRBD1. The CDR3 runs 14 residues. The ends lost 4 bases at V and 1 base at J; junction bases unmatched: 2. CDR1 MNHEY and CDR2 SMNVEV come from the germline V gene (reference sequence). DNA for the CDR3: TGTGCCAGCAGTTCTCAGGGGGCCCAAGAGACCCAGTACTTC. It is translated as CASSSQGAQETQYF.

This clonotype was counted ten times or more. The J gene is TRBJ1-2, the V gene TRBV29-1, with TRBD1 identical over 9 bases. Germline-derived CDR1 and CDR2 are SQVTM and ANQGSEA. V trimming: 4 bases; J trimming: 6 bases; junction bases outside the gene matches: 6. The CDR3 consists of 13 residues. CDR3 nucleotides: TGCAGCGTTGCGACAGGGGGGCTCCATGGCTACACCTTC. Protein sequence: CSVATGGLHGYTF.

This clonotype was counted at least ten times. V usage is TRBV5-1 and J usage is TRBJ1-4; D is unresolved. The CDR3 has 15 residues. Trimming pared 3 bases from V and 1 base from J, leaving 10 bases between. In germline, CDR1 is SGHRS, CDR2 YFSETQ. The CDR3 DNA follows: TGCGCCAGCAGCTGGAGCGGAGGAACTAATGAAAAACTGTTTTTT. It translates to CASSWSGGTNEKLFF.

The table lists this clonotype with many counts. The chain has TRBV29-1 and TRBJ2-5; 9 bases fit TRBD1. CDR3 size: 14 residues. CDR1 and CDR2 from the germline V gene are SQVTM and ANQGSEA. Losses at the gene ends were 1 base for V and 4 bases for J; bases not matched to a gene: 4. CDR3 sequence: CSVEGTGVSETQYF. The CDR3 region has the DNA TGCAGCGTTGAAGGGACAGGGGTATCAGAGACCCAGTACTTC.

This clonotype was detected many times. The rearrangement uses TRBV19 and TRBJ2-5; the D is unclear. Germline lookup yields CDR1 LNHDA and CDR2 SQIVND (reference sequence). CDR3 size: 14 residues. V shed 2 bases and J shed 1 base, with 8 bases lying between them. The CDR3 is CASSIRAVQETQYF. DNA of the CDR3: TGTGCCAGTAGTATAAGGGCAGTCCAAGAGACCCAGTACTTC.

This clonotype was seen repeatedly, ten times or more. This chain uses TRBV20-1 with TRBJ1-1, with a weak D call TRBD1 (5 bases). The CDR3 contains 12 residues. CDR1 is DFQATT and CDR2 is SNEGSKA in the germline V gene (reference sequence). With 2 bases removed from V and 3 bases from J, the gap between germline ends came to 7 bases. DNA for the CDR3: TGCAGTGCTAGAAGAGGGGACACTGAAGCTTTCTTT. It translates to CSARRGDTEAFF.

This clonotype appeared many times. In nucleotides, the CDR3 is TGTGCCAGCAGTTCTTACAGGACGACCTACGAGCAGTACTTC. Translation gives CASSSYRTTYEQYF. This chain links TRBV6-5 with TRBJ2-7; D might be TRBD1 (5 bases). V was clipped by 4 bases and J by 2 bases, with 12 bases between them. The CDR3 sequence is 14 residues long. Germline V gene data show CDR1 as MNHEY and CDR2 as SVGAGI.

The chain uses TRBV29-1 and TRBJ2-7, with 8 bases lining up with TRBD2. There are 14 residues in the CDR3. Unmatched junction bases numbered 11, after V lost 8 bases and J lost 2 bases. Germline lookup yields CDR1 SQVTM and CDR2 ANQGSEA. As DNA, the CDR3 is TGCAGCAGCCAAACTAGCGGTAGCACCTACGAGCAGTACTTC. Translation: CSSQTSGSTYEQYF.

In this sample, this clonotype turned up many times. This chain links TRBV2 with TRBJ2-7; no clear D gene. The CDR3 has 13 amino acids. Germline CDR1 SNHLY, CDR2 FYNNEI. V was cut by 7 bases and J by 3 bases, with 13 bases left in between. The CDR3 nucleotides are TGTGCCAGCACCAACAACGAGAACTACGAGCAGTACTTC. Amino acids: CASTNNENYEQYF.

The J gene is TRBJ2-5, the V gene TRBV11-3, with 14 positions matching TRBD2. This CDR3 is 20 amino acids long. From germline, CDR1 is SGHNT and CDR2 YENEEA. V shed 5 bases, J shed 1 base, and the junction held 15 bases outside the gene matches. CDR3 amino acids: CASSMGLAGDVTWGQETQYF. The CDR3, as DNA: TGTGCCAGCAGCATGGGACTAGCGGGAGACGTGACCTGGGGCCAAGAGACCCAGTACTTC.

The V call is TRBV19, the J call TRBJ1-5, with D possibly matching TRBD1 (6 bases). Germline V lookup: CDR1 LNHDA, CDR2 SQIVND (reference sequence). V lost 6 bases and J lost 4, with 19 bases in between. This CDR3 is 16 amino acids long. DNA for the CDR3: TGTGCCAGTAGGACCGGGAGGGGACAACGGAATCAGCCCCAGCATTTT. Amino acids: CASRTGRGQRNQPQHF.

Notes on this clonotype: Germline is not matched at one junction end, which may reflect a read error. The chain employs TRBV6-6 and TRBJ2-7; either TRBD1 or TRBD2 may fit D (5 bases each). CDR1 and CDR2 from the germline V gene are MNHNY and SVGAGI (reference sequence). The CDR3 is 13 amino acids. CDR3 in amino acids: CAISGTPGYEQYF. The CDR3 DNA reads TGTGCCATCAGTGGGACGCCAGGCTACGAGCAGTACTTC.

The chain combines TRBV29-1 with TRBJ2-2, with D possibly matching TRBD1 (5 bases). V lost 8 bases to trimming and J lost 1 base, with 8 bases between them. The germline gives CDR1 SQVTM, CDR2 ANQGSEA. The CDR3 runs 12 residues. The CDR3 sequence: CSSGQNTGELFF. Here the CDR3 DNA reads TGCAGCTCTGGACAGAACACCGGGGAGCTGTTTTTT.

The chain combines TRBV14 with TRBJ1-4, with TRBD1 matching over 7 bases. The CDR3 length is 15 residues. V gave up 3 bases and J gave up 3 bases; unmatched junction bases: 4. Germline loops: CDR1 SGHDN, CDR2 FVKESK. CDR3 sequence: CASSHPTGPNEKLFF. The CDR3 nucleotides read TGTGCCAGCAGCCACCCGACAGGGCCTAATGAAAAACTGTTTTTT.